This T cell receptor (beta chain) was sequenced in a study of blood T cells in healthy people across ages. V was shortened by 4 bases and J by 5 bases, with 17 bases between the two germline ends. CDR1 SEHNR and CDR2 FQNEAQ come from the germline V gene (reference sequence). The CDR3 has 15 residues. Of note for this clonotype: Antigen unknown.

The second PCR ran about 6 to 12 cycles with a sample-barcoded 5' primer and J-beta primers. All cDNA molecules were each tagged by a template-switch adaptor with 12 random nucleotides. TCRdb called the 5' RACE reads again in MiXCR, with one record for every CDR3 protein. The sample lists 760,000 or so distinct CDR3 sequences; 20% to 25% were seen once. Study-level findings and limits: Researchers report that TCR beta diversity correlated strongly with naive T cell percentage.

The same data also went into a second study, on T cells of mothers and their children. Per that study: The donors comprised about 6 children and their three healthy Caucasian mothers. Similar thymic selection effects on TCR recombination output appear in pairs, both related and unrelated.

The TCR comes from a boy under 18 in good health. The chain uses TRBV7-9 and TRBJ2-5; TRBD1 might be the D (6 bases). The sample comprised blood. CDR3 amino acids: CASSYNSGVRETQYF. The CDR3 nucleotides read TGTGCCAGCAGCTATAACTCAGGGGTTCGGGAGACCCAGTACTTC.